The T cell receptor (beta chain) under discussion was sequenced for a study of T-cell memory formation after mild COVID-19. Study context: Each donor largely had its own TCR clusters.

Whole-study findings and limits: Clones contracting over day 15 to 85 were CD4/CD8 balanced, with later expanders leaning CD4+.

TCRdb reprocessed the 5' RACE reads via MiXCR and lists one record per CDR3 protein. The sample yields 34,000 or so distinct CDR3 sequences, roughly 7.2% seen once. This clonotype was seen ten or more times. What it binds is unknown. The receptor was isolated from a man younger than 35 who had mild COVID-19 (a few samples of this study predate the infection). Cell type and time point are not known. The sample comprised PBMCs or a T cell subset sorted from them (not recorded which).

In DNA, the CDR3 is TGCGCCAGCAGCCCGGGTTCTGGAAACACCATATATTTT. Its translation: CASSPGSGNTIYF. The J gene is TRBJ1-3, the V gene TRBV5-1, with D uncertain. Germline V CDR1 and CDR2: SGHRS, YFSETQ. Trimming stripped 4 bases from V and 1 base from J, with 6 bases between. This CDR3 spans 13 amino acids. Full variable domain (rest looked up from reference TRBV5-1 and TRBJ1-3): KAGVTQTPRYLIKTRGQQVTLSCSPISGHRSVSWYQQTPGQGLQFLFEYFSETQRNKGNFPGRFSGRQFSNSRSEMNVSTLELGDSALYLCASSPGSGNTIYFGEGSWLTVV.